This T cell receptor beta chain was sequenced for a study of STAT5B mutations in CD4+ large granular lymphocyte leukemia. Germline V gene sequence: CDR1 LGHNA, CDR2 YNFKEQ. This CDR3 is built from 17 residues. V dropped 1 base and J dropped 5 bases, with 20 bases sitting between them. The method was immunoSEQ multiplex PCR; TCRdb's version includes in-frame clones alone and lacks a portion of them. The data show about 31,000 clones, approximately 82% seen once. The TCR sequence derives from a human donor in good health. The chain has TRBV4-2 and TRBJ1-2, with D tentatively TRBD1 (6 bases). The sequenced material came from CD4+ T cells from blood buffy coats. CDR3 sequence reads: CASSQVSAGAELYGYTF. The DNA of the CDR3 is TGTGCCAGCAGCCAAGTTTCGGCAGGGGCTGAGTTATATGGCTACACCTTC.